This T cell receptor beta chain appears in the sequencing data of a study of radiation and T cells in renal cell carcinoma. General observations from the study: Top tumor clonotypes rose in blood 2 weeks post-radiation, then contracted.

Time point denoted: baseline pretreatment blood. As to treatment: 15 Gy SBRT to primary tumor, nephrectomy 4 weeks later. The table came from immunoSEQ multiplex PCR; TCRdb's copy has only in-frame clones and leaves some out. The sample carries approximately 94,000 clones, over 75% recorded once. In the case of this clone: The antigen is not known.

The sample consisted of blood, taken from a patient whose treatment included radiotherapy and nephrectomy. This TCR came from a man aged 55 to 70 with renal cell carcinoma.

CDR3 loop: CASSTGGSYGYTF. The CDR3 DNA sequence: TGTGCCAGCTCAACAGGGGGGAGCTATGGCTACACCTTC. The chain joins TRBV7-9 to TRBJ1-2; 8 positions agree with TRBD1. The germline V gene encodes CDR1 SEHNR and CDR2 FQNEAQ (reference sequence). With V trimmed by 8 bases and J by 4 bases, 6 bases remained unmatched. The CDR3 is 13 amino acids.